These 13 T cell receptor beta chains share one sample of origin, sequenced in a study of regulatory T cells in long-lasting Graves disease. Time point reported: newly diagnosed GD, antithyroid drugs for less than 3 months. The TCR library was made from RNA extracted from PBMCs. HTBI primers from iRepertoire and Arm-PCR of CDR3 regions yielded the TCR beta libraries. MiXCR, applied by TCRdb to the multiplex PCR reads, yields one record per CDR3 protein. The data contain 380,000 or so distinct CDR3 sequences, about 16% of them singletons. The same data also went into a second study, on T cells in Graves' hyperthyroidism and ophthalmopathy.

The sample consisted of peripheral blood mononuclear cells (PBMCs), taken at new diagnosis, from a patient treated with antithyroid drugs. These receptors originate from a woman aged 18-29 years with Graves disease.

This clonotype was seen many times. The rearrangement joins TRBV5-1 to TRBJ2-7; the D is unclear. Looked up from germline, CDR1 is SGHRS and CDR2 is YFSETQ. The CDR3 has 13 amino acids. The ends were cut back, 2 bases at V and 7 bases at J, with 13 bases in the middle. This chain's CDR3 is CASSLFNAQEQYF. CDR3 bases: TGCGCCAGCAGCTTATTCAACGCCCAGGAGCAGTACTTC.

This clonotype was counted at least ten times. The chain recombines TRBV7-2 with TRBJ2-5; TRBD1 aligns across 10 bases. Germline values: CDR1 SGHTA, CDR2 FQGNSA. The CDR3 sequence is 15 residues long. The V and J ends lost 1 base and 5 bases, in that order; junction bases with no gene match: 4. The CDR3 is CASSLGDRGSETQYF. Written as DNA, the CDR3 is TGTGCCAGCAGCTTAGGGGACAGGGGCTCGGAGACCCAGTACTTC. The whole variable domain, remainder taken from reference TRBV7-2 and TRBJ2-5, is GAGVSQSPSNKVTEKGKDVELRCDPISGHTALYWYRQSLGQGLEFLIYFQGNSAPDKSGLPSDRFSAERTGGSVSTLTIQRTQQEDSAVYLCASSLGDRGSETQYFGPGTRLLVL.

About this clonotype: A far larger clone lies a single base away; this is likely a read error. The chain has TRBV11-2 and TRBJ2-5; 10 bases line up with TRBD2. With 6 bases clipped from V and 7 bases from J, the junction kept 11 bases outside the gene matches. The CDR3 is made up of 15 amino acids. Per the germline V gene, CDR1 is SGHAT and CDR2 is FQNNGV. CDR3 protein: CASSSASGSRGTQYF. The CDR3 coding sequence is TGTGCCAGCAGTTCGGCTAGCGGGAGCAGGGGGACCCAGTACTTC.

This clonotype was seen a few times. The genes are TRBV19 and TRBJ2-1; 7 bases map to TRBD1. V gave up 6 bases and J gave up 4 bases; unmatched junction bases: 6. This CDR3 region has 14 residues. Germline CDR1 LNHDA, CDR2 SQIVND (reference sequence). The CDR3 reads CASSYRDRYNEQFF. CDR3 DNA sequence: TGTGCCAGTAGCTACAGGGACAGATACAATGAGCAGTTCTTC. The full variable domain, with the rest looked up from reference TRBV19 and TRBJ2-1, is DGGITQSPKYLFRKEGQNVTLSCEQNLNHDAMYWYRQDPGQGLRLIYYSQIVNDFQKGDIAEGYSVSREKKESFPLTVTSAQKNPTAFYLCASSYRDRYNEQFFGPGTRLTVL.

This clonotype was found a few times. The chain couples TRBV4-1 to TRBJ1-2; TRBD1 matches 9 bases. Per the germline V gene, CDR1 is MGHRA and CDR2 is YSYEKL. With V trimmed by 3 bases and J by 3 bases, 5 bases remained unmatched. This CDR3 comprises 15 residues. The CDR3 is CASSHNRGRDYGYTF. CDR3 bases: TGCGCCAGCAGCCACAACAGGGGGCGTGACTATGGCTACACCTTC.

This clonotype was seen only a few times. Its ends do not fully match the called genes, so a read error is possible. CDR3 residues: CASSVAGVDPETRYF. CDR3 in DNA: TGTGCCAGCTCAGTGGCAGGGGTTGATCCAGAGACCCGGTACTTC. The V gene is TRBV18, the J gene TRBJ2-5, with TRBD1 as a possible D gene (6 bases). The CDR3 covers 15 residues. The germline V gene encodes CDR1 KGHSH and CDR2 LQKENI. Looking up the rest from reference TRBV18 and TRBJ2-5 gives the full variable domain: NAGVMQNPRHLVRRRGQEARLRCSPMKGHSHVYWYRQLPEEGLKFMVYLQKENIIDESGMPKERFSAEFPKEGPSILRIQQVVRGDSAAYFCASSVAGVDPETRYFGPGTRLLVL.

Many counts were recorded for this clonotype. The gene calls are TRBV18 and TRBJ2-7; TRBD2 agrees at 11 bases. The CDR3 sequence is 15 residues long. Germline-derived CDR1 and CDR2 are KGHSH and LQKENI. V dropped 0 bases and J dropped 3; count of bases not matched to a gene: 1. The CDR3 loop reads CASSPPGLADYEQYF. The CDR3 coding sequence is TGTGCCAGCTCACCACCGGGACTAGCGGACTACGAGCAGTACTTC.

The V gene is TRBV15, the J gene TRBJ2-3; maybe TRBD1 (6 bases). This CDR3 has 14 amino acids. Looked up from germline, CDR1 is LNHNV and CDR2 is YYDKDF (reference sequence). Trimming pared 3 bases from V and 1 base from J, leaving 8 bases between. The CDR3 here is CATSRDRGTDTQYF. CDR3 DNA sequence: TGTGCCACCAGCAGGGACAGAGGCACAGATACGCAGTATTTT.

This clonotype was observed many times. The CDR3 protein is CASSSTSGGSTGELFF. CDR3 DNA: TGTGCCAGCAGTTCTACTTCAGGGGGGAGCACCGGGGAGCTGTTTTTT. This sequence joins TRBV6-5 and TRBJ2-2; D may be TRBD1 (7 bases). The CDR3 loop spans 16 amino acids. CDR1 and CDR2 (germline): MNHEY, SVGAGI. V was clipped by 4 bases and J by 4 bases, with 16 bases between them.

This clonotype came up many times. DNA of the CDR3: TGTGCCAGCTCACTCAGCCCTTCTACTAATGAAAAACTGTTTTTT. It translates to CASSLSPSTNEKLFF. V and J are TRBV18 and TRBJ1-4; D gene unclear. Germline CDR1 KGHSH, CDR2 LQKENI. The CDR3 runs 15 residues. V dropped 4 bases and J dropped 2 bases, with 11 bases sitting between them. The variable domain in full, completed from reference TRBV18 and TRBJ1-4, reads NAGVMQNPRHLVRRRGQEARLRCSPMKGHSHVYWYRQLPEEGLKFMVYLQKENIIDESGMPKERFSAEFPKEGPSILRIQQVVRGDSAAYFCASSLSPSTNEKLFFGSGTQLSVL.

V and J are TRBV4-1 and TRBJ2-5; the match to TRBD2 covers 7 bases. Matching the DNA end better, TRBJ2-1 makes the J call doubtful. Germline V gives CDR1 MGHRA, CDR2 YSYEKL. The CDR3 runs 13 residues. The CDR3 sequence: CASSSGTKDEQFF. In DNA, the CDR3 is TGCGCCAGCAGTTCCGGGACTAAGGATGAGCAGTTCTTC.

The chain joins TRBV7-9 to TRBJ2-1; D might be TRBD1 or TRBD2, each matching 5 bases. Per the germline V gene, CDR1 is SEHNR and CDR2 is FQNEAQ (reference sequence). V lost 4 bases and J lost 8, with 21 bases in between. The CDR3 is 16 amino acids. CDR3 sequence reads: CASSSPTGRAEDEQFF. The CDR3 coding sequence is TGTGCCAGCAGCTCCCCTACGGGCAGGGCGGAGGATGAGCAGTTCTTC.

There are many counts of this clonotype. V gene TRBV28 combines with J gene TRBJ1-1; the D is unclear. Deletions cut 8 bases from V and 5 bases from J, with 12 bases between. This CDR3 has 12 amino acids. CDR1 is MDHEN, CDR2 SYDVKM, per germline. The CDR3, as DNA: TGTGCCAGCCTGAATCTCAGGACTGAAGCTTTCTTT. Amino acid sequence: CASLNLRTEAFF.